This entry describes one T cell receptor (beta chain). Its antigen remains undetermined. Within one base of it there is no much larger clone, and no base qualities were kept. The sample originates from a study of blood T cell repertoires in COVID-19 (dated by TCRdb to the early 2020s). Looking at the study overall: The collaborator samples originated in the United States, Italy and Spain and spanned the acute and convalescent phases of COVID-19. The samples were drawn from the first 160 participants of the ongoing ImmuneRACE study and from 950 to 1,500 subjects provided by 6 global collaborators. The material from the prospective study consisted of cDNA or gDNA derived from T cells, B-cell-depleted T cells, or PBMCs. The sample metadata nearly always contained a de-identified subject ID, COVID-19 status, age in years and sex. Where HLA class I and class II types were available, the types were taken from metadata supplied by the sample provider, not from assay-based typing. Subjects who had been exposed to COVID-19, were actively infected with it, or had recovered from it provided the deeply sampled blood TCRbeta repertoires that made up the dataset. A freely available public database, intended as a resource for researchers studying the immune response to SARS-CoV-2, is where the repertoires were released.

Participants in the prospective study were aged roughly 18 to 100 years, lived in some 24 United States geographic areas, and enrolled through a virtual design. To assign participants to cohorts, the prospective study relied on clinical history that participants themselves reported in a screening survey and a study questionnaire. A participant counted as exposed if, within 2 weeks of entering the study, that participant had been in contact with someone who had a PCR-confirmed or clinician-diagnosed COVID-19 case. In the prospective study, whole blood, serum and a nasopharyngeal or oropharyngeal swab were collected from each participant by mobile phlebotomists. Prospective study participants could optionally give additional blood draws and questionnaires over a roughly two-month period. Prospective study blood samples were shipped either frozen or at room temperature before DNA extraction. TCRbeta CDR3 regions were amplified from genomic DNA using the immunoSEQ Assay, a bias-controlled multiplex PCR. As for the authors' bioinformatics: Within the assay, amplification of reference gene primers was used to estimate how many nucleated cells each sample contained. Sequence reads were collapsed and filtered to measure the absolute abundance of every unique TCRbeta CDR3 rearrangement. Productive Simpson clonality was computed per sample as the square root of Simpson's diversity index over productive rearrangements. What TCRdb holds here is the immuneACCESS table cut down to in-frame rearrangements. Part of the clones is not present; checked against another copy, under half of the missing clones reflect an unresolved V gene, and the others are unexplained. V and J calls and clone size are those listed in that table; D and trimming were worked out from the DNA. The table for this sample lists fewer than 250,000 clones; around nine tenths of them were counted only once. The top ten hold about 4% of the sample.

Between the V and J ends, shortened by 2 bases and 2 bases respectively, the junction contains 9 bases. The CDR1 and CDR2 encoded by the germline V gene (reference sequence) are MNHEY and SMNVEV. Its CDR3 holds 14 amino acids, cysteine through phenylalanine. This entry keeps only the CDR3 DNA: 42 bases, framed from base 1. What the research found in general, with its limitations: Clinical and demographic metadata were provided uncurated, with the amount varying by source and participant.

Input material: PBMCs or T cells enriched from blood (not recorded which). The receptor's source is a woman in her twenties or thirties who had been exposed to COVID-19. The chain uses TRBV27 and TRBJ1-2; TRBD1 is a weak D gene call, 5 bases matching. For the CDR3, the sequence is CASSLTHRNYGYTF. The nucleotides read TGTGCCAGCAGTTTAACCCACAGGAACTATGGCTACACCTTC.